The 12 T cell receptor beta chains given below trace back to one sample, sequenced in a study of blood T cell repertoires in COVID-19. Using immunoSEQ multiplex PCR, the repertoire was profiled, and TCRdb retains in-frame clones only, with some absent. The sample lists about 150,000 clones, around 83% occurring once. Sequencing used peripheral blood. Receptor source: a woman aged 50 to 60 with acute or convalescent COVID-19.

The chain employs TRBV18 and TRBJ1-1, with D possibly TRBD1 on 5 matching bases. Germline CDR1 KGHSH, CDR2 LQKENI. The CDR3 has 12 amino acids. Trimming left V 6 bases short and J 7 bases short, with 12 bases between. The CDR3 loop reads CASSLDRNEAFF. In DNA form, the CDR3 reads TGTGCCAGCTCCCTCGACAGAAATGAAGCTTTCTTT.

This chain connects TRBV29-1 to TRBJ2-1; 9 bases are shared with TRBD1. J lost 8 bases, V lost 6 bases, and 2 bases had no gene match. The CDR3 length is 11 residues. The V gene's germline CDR1 is SQVTM and CDR2 ANQGSEA. The CDR3 DNA reads as TGCAGCGTACAGGGGGCATATGAGCAGTTCTTC. Residues: CSVQGAYEQFF.

This clone was observed a single time. J is TRBJ2-3 and V is TRBV12-3 or TRBV12-4, with D perhaps TRBD2 (5 bases). The CDR3 has 13 residues. The V end lost 0 bases, the J end lost 4 bases, and 5 bases lay between the germline ends. The CDR3: CASSLAGADTQYF. CDR3 sequence (DNA): TGTGCCAGCAGTTTAGCGGGAGCAGATACGCAGTATTTT.

A single count supports this clone. The gene calls are TRBV5-1 and TRBJ1-5; TRBD1 matches at 7 bases. The CDR3 loop spans 15 amino acids. Germline-derived CDR1 and CDR2 are SGHRS and YFSETQ. J gave up 3 bases and V 4 bases, and 7 bases lay outside the gene matches. The CDR3 region is CASSTTGQANQPQHF. CDR3 sequence (DNA): TGCGCCAGCAGCACGACAGGGCAAGCCAATCAGCCCCAGCATTTT.

The gene calls are TRBV5-1 and TRBJ2-2; TRBD1 agrees at 7 bases. CDR1 is SGHRS and CDR2 is YFSETQ in the germline V gene. The length of the CDR3 is 15 residues. J gave up 6 bases and V 2 bases, and 7 bases lay outside the gene matches. CDR3 DNA: TGCGCCAGCAGCTTCTCGACAGGGCTGGCCGGGGAGCTGTTTTTT. Amino acid sequence: CASSFSTGLAGELFF.

The chain couples TRBV2 to TRBJ1-5; 9 bases fit TRBD1. The length of the CDR3 is 14 residues. The trim removed 6 bases at V and 7 bases at J, leaving 7 bases unmatched. Germline V gene data show CDR1 as SNHLY and CDR2 as FYNNEI. As DNA, the CDR3 is TGTGCCAGCAGCAGGGACAGGGCAAGCCAGCCCCAGCATTTT. This codes for CASSRDRASQPQHF.

The CDR3 sequence: CASSSGTRDAGELFF. The CDR3 coding sequence is TGCGCCAGCAGCTCCGGGACTAGGGACGCCGGGGAGCTGTTTTTT. This chain links TRBV5-1 with TRBJ2-2; 8 bases fit TRBD2. The CDR3 runs to 15 residues. V lost 3 bases and J lost 6; bases outside the gene matches: 7. Germline V gives CDR1 SGHRS, CDR2 YFSETQ.

The J gene is TRBJ1-6, the V gene TRBV4-2; TRBD1 matches at 8 bases. The CDR3 is 16 residues long. V lost 1 base to trimming and J lost 1 base; unmatched junction nucleotides: 0. The germline V gene has CDR1 LGHNA and CDR2 YNFKEQ. The CDR3 sequence: CASSQGTGSYNSPLHF. The CDR3 bases are TGTGCCAGCAGCCAAGGGACAGGGTCCTATAATTCACCCCTCCACTTT.

This chain joins TRBV5-1 and TRBJ1-3; TRBD1 might be the D (6 bases). This CDR3 comprises 13 residues. CDR1 and CDR2 from the germline V gene are SGHRS and YFSETQ. V lost 4 bases and J lost 1, with 6 bases in between. The CDR3 coding sequence is TGCGCCAGCAGCGGGACATCTGGAAACACCATATATTTT. This gives the protein CASSGTSGNTIYF.

The chain carries TRBV2 and TRBJ2-4; D may be TRBD1 (5 bases). The V end was cut by 5 bases, the J end by 2 bases, with 10 bases between. CDR3 length: 14 residues. Germline V lookup: CDR1 SNHLY, CDR2 FYNNEI. CDR3 in DNA: TGTGCCAGCAGTCAGGCAGGGACCAAAAACATTCAGTACTTC. Translation: CASSQAGTKNIQYF.

The V gene is TRBV28, the J gene TRBJ2-1; TRBD2 aligns across 11 bases. The CDR3 has 15 amino acids. Trimming removed 5 bases from V and 16 bases from J; junction bases left unmatched: 16. The germline CDR1 and CDR2 sequences are MDHEN and SYDVKM. The CDR3 sequence is CASSEPRTSGRINFF. In DNA form, the CDR3 reads TGTGCCAGCAGTGAACCCAGGACTAGCGGGCGGATAAACTTCTTC.

The chain couples TRBV4-3 to TRBJ1-1; 7 nucleotides agree with TRBD1. V shed 1 base and J 3 bases; nucleotides not matched to a gene: 11. Germline lookup yields CDR1 LGHNA and CDR2 YSLEER. This CDR3 comprises 17 residues. The CDR3 region is CASSQGGTARSYTEAFF. CDR3 coding DNA: TGCGCCAGCAGCCAAGGGGGGACAGCGAGGAGTTACACTGAAGCTTTCTTT.